This T cell receptor (beta chain) was retrieved from a study of blood T cell repertoires in COVID-19. This clone was seen a few times. Produced via immunoSEQ multiplex PCR; TCRdb's table is partial and in-frame only. The table has roughly 110,000 clones, approximately 80% seen once; the top ten hold 6.2%. Trimming took 0 bases from V and 8 from J; bases not matched to a gene: 9. This CDR3 is 15 amino acids long. Germline lookup yields CDR1 SGHDT and CDR2 YYEEEE. The sequence was collected from an elderly man with COVID-19, enrolled during active disease. Sequenced material: peripheral blood. V gene TRBV5-6 combines with J gene TRBJ1-2, with 8 bases lining up with TRBD1. CDR3 coding DNA: TGTGCCAGCAGCTTGGTGGACAGGGACGCTAAAGGCTACACCTTC. Protein sequence: CASSLVDRDAKGYTF.